This TCR beta chain came from a study of Ad26.COV2.S vaccination and SARS-CoV-2 variants (dated by TCRdb to the early 2020s). Regarding the study in general: Donors in the vaccine arm were drawn from COV1001, a multicentre, randomized, double-blind, placebo-controlled phase I-IIa trial testing Ad26.COV2.S in healthy adults. Ad26.COV2.S was administered intramuscularly at a dose of 5x10^10 or 1x10^11 viral particles, either as one shot or as two shots given 56 days apart. The specificity and breadth of SARS-CoV-2-reactive T cell receptors after Ad26.COV2.S vaccination were assessed by TCRbeta repertoire sequencing. A total of 32 samples were included in the TCR-sequenced set, comprising some 20 Ad26.COV2.S vaccine recipients, 5 placebo recipients and 8 SARS-CoV-2 convalescent individuals. Participants in the trial were split at random into five groups of five each, receiving low-dose or high-dose Ad26.COV2.S once or twice, or else placebo on both occasions. Throughout the experiments and outcome assessment, investigators stayed blinded to trial group allocation.

Broad study findings and their caveats: Ad26.COV2.S recipients had higher spike-specific TCR breadth than placebo recipients (P = 0.0014). The study lacked the statistical power to compare responses across vaccine doses or regimens. After vaccination, substantial breadth of spike-specific CD8+ and CD4+ T cell responses was reported. According to the authors, total T cell responses may have been underestimated by the TCR breadth and depth analyses. Non-spike TCR breadth was comparable between vaccine and placebo recipients, consistent with the vaccine containing only spike.

Points on this clone: The antigen it binds to is not known. Per-base quality was not reported, and no clone a single base away is much larger than it.

CDR1 is given as MNHEY and CDR2 as SVGAGI, both from the germline V gene. V trim: 6 bases; J trim: 5 bases; unmatched bases: 8. Its CDR3 holds 14 amino acids, cysteine through phenylalanine. Of the read, only the CDR3 DNA is kept; its 42 bases are in frame from base 1. Taken with the paper, the label for treatment or condition translates to: 19 received Ad26.COV2.S at low or high dose, single or two shots; 5 received placebo; per-sample allocation not given. For vaccine and placebo recipients, the sequenced repertoires came from samples collected on day 63 after the first injection. Between 29 July and 7 August 2020, Cohort 1b enrolled 25 adults aged 18-55 years at one site in Boston, USA. Ad26.COV2.S was a replication-incompetent adenovirus type 26 vector expressing a prefusion-stabilized SARS-CoV-2 spike protein from the original Wuhan strain. TCRbeta CDR3 regions were sequenced with the immunoSEQ Assay. After extraction, genomic DNA underwent amplification by bias-controlled multiplex PCR, followed by high-throughput sequencing. Per the authors' processing: To quantify the absolute abundance of each unique TCRbeta CDR3 region, sequences were collapsed and filtered. T cell fraction was estimated by normalization of TCRbeta template counts to usable DNA, with usable DNA being measured through amplification of reference genes present in all nucleated cells. Repertoire TCRs were annotated as SARS-CoV-2-specific when V gene, CDR3 amino acid sequence and J gene were exactly matched to a known reactive TCR set. MIRA supplied the reference SARS-CoV-2 TCR set, which was filtered for enrichment in COVID-19-positive ImmuneCODE repertoires so that public or cross-reactive TCRs were removed. Drawing on the MIRA antigens, annotated TCRs were analysed further at the level of specific ORF or position within ORF. Depth was the summed frequency of annotated unique rearrangements, while breadth was defined as annotated unique rearrangements over total unique productive rearrangements. TCR breadth was compared between groups using two-sided Wilcoxon rank-sum tests. Imported from immuneACCESS, the table was reduced by TCRdb to in-frame sequences with V and J called. These copies leave out some clones; in studies compared against another copy, an unresolved V gene accounts for under half, and the cause of the remainder is not known. V and J calls and clone size come straight from that table; D and trimming were deduced from the DNA. Within this sample are roughly 330,000 clones, with about 90% of them counted one time only. About 5% of the sample goes to the ten largest clones.

Material: peripheral blood, obtained in a trial of Ad26.COV2.S vaccine versus placebo. The sequence was collected from a person between 18 and 59 years old who received the Ad26.COV2.S COVID-19 vaccine or a placebo. The chain was built from TRBV6-5 and TRBJ1-2; 8 nucleotides in the junction match TRBD1. The nucleotide sequence reads TGTGCCAGCAGCGCGGACAGGGCTTCTTATGGCTACACCTTC. Translated, this gives CASSADRASYGYTF.